These T cell receptor beta chains were read from a single sample in a study of T cell repertoires in aging, cancer and after chemotherapy. TCRdb passed the multiplex PCR reads through MiXCR, listing each CDR3 protein once. This table holds roughly 4,500 distinct CDR3 sequences, around 44% found once. Sequencing input: blood. The receptors come from a human donor with a solid tumor. The CDR3 runs from the conserved cysteine through the conserved F or W. Each record gives: clone size, J gene, D gene, V gene, CDR3 protein, CDR3 DNA. A D gene is named only where the DNA matches it firmly. The size of a clone is reported for some rows only, either as once, few or many, or as a class for expanded clones.

clone_size: few; j_call: TRBJ2-7; d_call: NA; v_call: TRBV19; cdr3_aa: CATTQVRDSGEQYF; cdr3_nt: TGTGCCACTACACAGGTTCGTGACTCGGGGGAGCAGTACTTC
clone_size: NA; j_call: TRBJ2-7; d_call: NA; v_call: TRBV5-1; cdr3_aa: CASSLWAGDSYERYF; cdr3_nt: TGCGCCAGCAGCTTGTGGGCAGGGGACTCCTACGAGCGGTACTTC
clone_size: NA; j_call: TRBJ2-6; d_call: NA; v_call: TRBV7-2; cdr3_aa: CASSLEGGVFSGANVLTF; cdr3_nt: TGTGCCAGCAGCTTAGAGGGTGGAGTATTCTCTGGGGCCAACGTCCTGACTTTC
clone_size: NA; j_call: TRBJ1-2; d_call: NA; v_call: TRBV7-2; cdr3_aa: CASSPDRLEGYTF; cdr3_nt: TGTGCCAGCAGCCCTGACAGACTTGAGGGCTACACCTTC
clone_size: NA; j_call: TRBJ1-5; d_call: TRBD1; v_call: TRBV12-3/TRBV12-4; cdr3_aa: CASSLGSGGRQPQHF; cdr3_nt: TGTGCCAGCAGTTTAGGGTCAGGGGGTCGTCAGCCCCAGCATTTT
clone_size: NA; j_call: TRBJ2-7; d_call: NA; v_call: TRBV6-5; cdr3_aa: CASSSYTGTYEQYF; cdr3_nt: TGTGCCAGCAGTAGTTATACAGGGACCTACGAGCAGTACTTC
clone_size: NA; j_call: TRBJ2-7; d_call: TRBD2; v_call: TRBV7-2; cdr3_aa: CASSLGTSVSYEQYF; cdr3_nt: TGTGCCAGCAGCTTGGGGACTAGCGTTTCCTACGAGCAGTACTTC
clone_size: few; j_call: TRBJ1-2; d_call: NA; v_call: TRBV5-6; cdr3_aa: CASSLLDSIRAYTF; cdr3_nt: TGTGCCAGCAGCTTACTGGACAGTATCAGGGCCTACACCTTC
clone_size: few; j_call: TRBJ2-5; d_call: NA; v_call: TRBV19; cdr3_aa: CASSLLTQAGETQYF; cdr3_nt: TGTGCCAGTAGCCTACTGACCCAAGCAGGAGAGACCCAGTACTTC
clone_size: NA; j_call: TRBJ2-2; d_call: TRBD1; v_call: TRBV12-3/TRBV12-4; cdr3_aa: CASGIQGSGELFF; cdr3_nt: TGTGCCAGCGGAATACAGGGGTCCGGGGAGCTGTTTTTT
clone_size: few; j_call: TRBJ1-5; d_call: TRBD1; v_call: TRBV6-1; cdr3_aa: CASSRGEYSNQPQHF; cdr3_nt: TGTGCCAGCTCCAGGGGGGAATATAGCAATCAGCCCCAGCATTTT
clone_size: once; j_call: TRBJ2-1; d_call: NA; v_call: TRBV29-1; cdr3_aa: CSVDWALDNKQFF; cdr3_nt: TGCAGCGTTGACTGGGCCCTCGACAATAAGCAGTTCTTC
clone_size: NA; j_call: TRBJ2-3; d_call: TRBD2; v_call: TRBV19; cdr3_aa: CASSLLAGSTDTQYF; cdr3_nt: TGTGCCAGTAGTCTACTAGCGGGTAGCACAGATACGCAGTATTTT
clone_size: medium-sized; j_call: TRBJ2-3; d_call: TRBD2; v_call: TRBV6-4; cdr3_aa: CASSDSRGGATDTQYF; cdr3_nt: TGTGCCAGCAGTGACTCACGCGGGGGGGCCACAGATACGCAGTATTTT
clone_size: NA; j_call: TRBJ2-2; d_call: TRBD2; v_call: TRBV7-9; cdr3_aa: CASSFGLAGDTGELFF; cdr3_nt: TGTGCCAGCAGCTTCGGACTAGCGGGGGATACCGGGGAGCTGTTTTTT
clone_size: NA; j_call: TRBJ2-7; d_call: NA; v_call: TRBV20-1; cdr3_aa: CSARSGHREQYF; cdr3_nt: TGCAGTGCTAGGTCGGGACATCGGGAGCAGTACTTC
clone_size: NA; j_call: TRBJ1-1; d_call: NA; v_call: TRBV18; cdr3_aa: CASSGGQHGTEAFF; cdr3_nt: TGTGCCAGCTCAGGGGGGCAGCATGGCACTGAAGCTTTCTTT
clone_size: NA; j_call: TRBJ1-5; d_call: NA; v_call: TRBV7-6; cdr3_aa: CASSHKYSNQPQHF; cdr3_nt: TGTGCCAGCAGCCATAAATATAGCAATCAGCCCCAGCATTTT
clone_size: NA; j_call: TRBJ1-4; d_call: TRBD1; v_call: TRBV12-3/TRBV12-4; cdr3_aa: CASSPGQKNEKLFF; cdr3_nt: TGTGCCAGCAGTCCGGGACAGAAAAATGAAAAACTGTTTTTT
clone_size: NA; j_call: TRBJ1-1; d_call: TRBD1; v_call: TRBV19; cdr3_aa: CASRKNRDSFEAFF; cdr3_nt: TGTGCCAGTAGGAAGAATCGGGACAGCTTTGAAGCTTTCTTT
clone_size: few; j_call: TRBJ1-3; d_call: TRBD1; v_call: TRBV6-5; cdr3_aa: CASSWDSSGNTIYF; cdr3_nt: TGTGCCAGCAGCTGGGACAGCTCTGGAAACACCATATATTTT
clone_size: few; j_call: TRBJ1-3; d_call: TRBD1; v_call: TRBV6-5; cdr3_aa: CAISESQGATGNTIYF; cdr3_nt: TGTGCCATCAGTGAGTCACAGGGGGCAACTGGAAACACCATATATTTT
clone_size: NA; j_call: TRBJ1-3; d_call: NA; v_call: TRBV5-1; cdr3_aa: CASSLEGGTGNTIYF; cdr3_nt: TGCGCCAGCAGCTTGGAGGGGGGCACTGGAAACACCATATATTTT
clone_size: NA; j_call: TRBJ1-2; d_call: NA; v_call: TRBV19; cdr3_aa: CASSILAQNYGYTF; cdr3_nt: TGTGCCAGTAGTATTTTGGCTCAGAACTATGGCTACACCTTC
clone_size: few; j_call: TRBJ2-7; d_call: TRBD1; v_call: TRBV6-2/TRBV6-3; cdr3_aa: CASSLGQGLYEQYF; cdr3_nt: TGTGCCAGCAGTCTGGGACAGGGGTTGTACGAGCAGTACTTC
clone_size: NA; j_call: TRBJ2-1; d_call: NA; v_call: TRBV30; cdr3_aa: CACRPGLPTMEQFF; cdr3_nt: TGTGCCTGTCGGCCGGGACTTCCGACAATGGAGCAGTTCTTC
clone_size: NA; j_call: TRBJ2-5; d_call: NA; v_call: TRBV7-6; cdr3_aa: CASSLMLGETQYF; cdr3_nt: TGTGCCAGCAGCTTAATGTTAGGAGAGACCCAGTACTTC
clone_size: NA; j_call: TRBJ2-1; d_call: NA; v_call: TRBV11-2; cdr3_aa: CASSSPRRSRNEQFF; cdr3_nt: TGTGCCAGCAGCTCACCTAGGAGGAGTAGAAATGAGCAGTTCTTC
clone_size: few; j_call: TRBJ2-7; d_call: NA; v_call: TRBV3-1; cdr3_aa: CASSPDEAYEQYF; cdr3_nt: TGTGCCAGCAGCCCTGATGAGGCCTACGAGCAGTACTTC
clone_size: once; j_call: TRBJ1-2; d_call: NA; v_call: TRBV28; cdr3_aa: CASSLPKLYGYTF; cdr3_nt: TGTGCCAGCAGTTTACCGAAGCTCTATGGCTACACCTTC
clone_size: few; j_call: TRBJ2-7; d_call: NA; v_call: TRBV19; cdr3_aa: CASSIGGSGADEQYF; cdr3_nt: TGTGCCAGTAGTATAGGGGGGTCGGGGGCTGACGAGCAGTACTTC
clone_size: few; j_call: TRBJ2-7; d_call: TRBD1; v_call: TRBV7-9; cdr3_aa: CASSLGLTGGVDHVSYEQYF; cdr3_nt: TGTGCCAGCAGCTTAGGTCTGACAGGGGGCGTCGACCACGTATCCTACGAGCAGTACTTC
clone_size: NA; j_call: TRBJ1-1; d_call: TRBD1; v_call: TRBV6-1; cdr3_aa: CASRAGLQGGDTEAFF; cdr3_nt: TGTGCCAGCAGGGCGGGCTTACAGGGGGGTGACACTGAAGCTTTCTTT
clone_size: few; j_call: TRBJ2-1; d_call: TRBD2; v_call: TRBV7-2; cdr3_aa: CASSFRLAGGTNEQFF; cdr3_nt: TGTGCCAGCAGCTTCCGGCTAGCGGGAGGAACCAATGAGCAGTTCTTC
clone_size: NA; j_call: TRBJ2-1; d_call: NA; v_call: TRBV11-3; cdr3_aa: CASSSGTYNEQFF; cdr3_nt: TGTGCCAGCAGCTCCGGAACTTACAATGAGCAGTTCTTC
clone_size: few; j_call: TRBJ2-7; d_call: TRBD2; v_call: TRBV6-6; cdr3_aa: CASGGRAGAYEQYF; cdr3_nt: TGTGCCAGCGGGGGTCGGGCGGGAGCCTACGAGCAGTACTTC
clone_size: NA; j_call: TRBJ2-1; d_call: TRBD1; v_call: TRBV18; cdr3_aa: CASSLGTALRDEQFF; cdr3_nt: TGTGCCAGCTCACTCGGGACAGCCTTGAGGGATGAGCAGTTCTTC
clone_size: NA; j_call: TRBJ2-7; d_call: TRBD2; v_call: TRBV6-2/TRBV6-3; cdr3_aa: CASSYLFGTGPPGTSGSLHEQYF; cdr3_nt: TGTGCCAGCAGTTACCTATTCGGGACAGGGCCTCCCGGGACTAGCGGGAGTCTCCACGAGCAGTACTTC
clone_size: NA; j_call: TRBJ1-4; d_call: NA; v_call: TRBV30; cdr3_aa: CAWSVFTINGGKLFF; cdr3_nt: TGTGCCTGGAGTGTCTTCACAATAAACGGCGGAAAACTGTTTTTT
clone_size: NA; j_call: TRBJ2-1; d_call: NA; v_call: TRBV5-1; cdr3_aa: CASSLKQSSYNEQFF; cdr3_nt: TGCGCCAGCAGCTTGAAGCAGAGCTCCTACAATGAGCAGTTCTTC
clone_size: NA; j_call: TRBJ1-1; d_call: NA; v_call: TRBV19; cdr3_aa: CASSKIGANTEAFF; cdr3_nt: TGTGCCAGTAGTAAGATAGGGGCGAACACTGAAGCTTTCTTT
clone_size: medium-sized; j_call: TRBJ1-1; d_call: NA; v_call: TRBV6-5; cdr3_aa: CASSYRAGEAFF; cdr3_nt: TGTGCCAGCAGTTACCGGGCGGGCGAAGCTTTCTTT
clone_size: NA; j_call: TRBJ2-2; d_call: NA; v_call: TRBV5-1; cdr3_aa: CASMNGELNTGELFF; cdr3_nt: TGCGCCAGCATGAATGGGGAACTTAACACCGGGGAGCTGTTTTTT
clone_size: NA; j_call: TRBJ1-1; d_call: NA; v_call: TRBV11-1; cdr3_aa: CASSLETGEAFF; cdr3_nt: TGTGCCAGCAGCTTGGAGACAGGTGAAGCTTTCTTT
clone_size: NA; j_call: TRBJ1-6; d_call: NA; v_call: TRBV13; cdr3_aa: CASSSSGYNSPLHF; cdr3_nt: NA
clone_size: NA; j_call: TRBJ1-2; d_call: TRBD1; v_call: TRBV20-1; cdr3_aa: CSAILEGAEGYTF; cdr3_nt: TGCAGTGCTATCTTGGAGGGGGCAGAAGGCTACACCTTC
clone_size: NA; j_call: TRBJ2-5; d_call: NA; v_call: TRBV19; cdr3_aa: CASSKGPSQETQYF; cdr3_nt: TGTGCCAGTAGTAAAGGGCCATCACAAGAGACCCAGTACTTC
clone_size: NA; j_call: TRBJ2-1; d_call: TRBD2; v_call: TRBV5-6; cdr3_aa: CASSTTSGGYNEQFF; cdr3_nt: TGTGCCAGCAGCACTACTAGCGGGGGTTACAATGAGCAGTTCTTC
clone_size: few; j_call: TRBJ1-5; d_call: TRBD1; v_call: TRBV19; cdr3_aa: CASRIDRGPGQPQHF; cdr3_nt: TGTGCCAGTAGGATCGACAGGGGGCCCGGTCAGCCCCAGCATTTT
clone_size: NA; j_call: TRBJ2-5; d_call: NA; v_call: TRBV19; cdr3_aa: CASSIGGSQETQYF; cdr3_nt: TGTGCCAGTAGTATAGGAGGCAGTCAAGAGACCCAGTACTTC